This TCR beta chain stems from a study of T cells in Graves' hyperthyroidism and ophthalmopathy. The study's findings and limits: A model using 13 V-J features told ophthalmopathy apart from stable hyperthyroidism.

The TCR beta CDR3 regions underwent amplification using RNA transcripts as the source. The study used the HTBI primer set for a first-round RT-PCR of the TCR CDR3. One entry per CDR3 protein, called by TCRdb with MiXCR from the multiplex PCR reads. The sample holds under 550,000 distinct CDR3 sequences, less than 20% seen once. Clinical Activity Scores of at least 3, NOSPECS grades of at least 4 and durations under 3 months characterized ophthalmopathy patients. The CDR3 contains 15 residues. CDR1 and CDR2 (germline): DFQATT, SNEGSKA (reference sequence). Trimming shortened V by 6 bases and J by 4 bases, and 18 bases separated the two germline ends. This clonotype was seen a handful of times. Its antigen is currently unknown.

This TCR was sampled from a middle-aged man with Graves' ophthalmopathy. The chain carries TRBV20-1 and TRBJ1-4, with TRBD1 as a possible D gene (5 bases). The sequenced sample was blood. CDR3 DNA sequence: TGCAGTGCCCCGCGGGGCACGGCTTTTAATGAAAAACTGTTTTTT. Translated: CSAPRGTAFNEKLFF.